The 10 T cell receptor beta chains below all came from one sample that was sequenced in a study of blood T cells in healthy people across ages. For the second PCR, which ran for about 7 to 11 cycles, a sample-barcoded 5' primer and a J-beta primer mix were used. MiXCR, applied by TCRdb to the 5' RACE reads, yields one record per CDR3 protein. The sample has over 600,000 distinct CDR3 sequences; 35% to 50% are singletons. Sequenced: blood. These receptors were taken from a man older than 75 in good health.

V is TRBV12-3 or TRBV12-4 and J is TRBJ2-3; 9 bases are a match to TRBD2. V trimming: 3 bases; J trimming: 0 bases; junction bases outside the gene matches: 4. This CDR3 spans 16 amino acids. The CDR3, as DNA: TGTGCCAGCAGTTTTGGACTAGCGAGGAGCACAGATACGCAGTATTTT. Protein sequence: CASSFGLARSTDTQYF.

The rearrangement uses TRBV7-2 and TRBJ2-5; 7 bases are shared with TRBD2. Germline V gene sequence: CDR1 SGHTA, CDR2 FQGNSA. This CDR3 spans 16 amino acids. Trimming removed 1 base from V and 3 bases from J; junction bases left unmatched: 8. The CDR3 reads CASSLVPGGTEETQYF. DNA of the CDR3: TGTGCCAGCAGCTTAGTTCCCGGGGGGACCGAAGAGACCCAGTACTTC.

V is TRBV5-6 and J is TRBJ2-3; 10 nucleotides match TRBD1. Germline V CDR1 and CDR2: SGHDT, YYEEEE. This CDR3 contains 15 residues. V dropped 4 bases and J dropped 5; count of bases not matched to a gene: 7. The CDR3 nucleotides read TGTGCCAGCAGCCCGGGACAGGGGTTTGAAGATACGCAGTATTTT. Residues: CASSPGQGFEDTQYF.

As regards this clonotype: Sequence at one end of the junction differs from germline and may be a read error. The V call is TRBV7-2, the J call TRBJ2-5; D tentatively fits TRBD1 or TRBD2 (6 bases each). The CDR3 covers 13 residues. Looked up from germline, CDR1 is SGHTA and CDR2 is FQGNSA. In DNA form, the CDR3 reads TGTGCCTGCAGCTTCGGGGGCCTGGAGACCCAGTACTTC. Translation gives CACSFGGLETQYF. The whole variable domain, filled in from reference TRBV7-2 and TRBJ2-5, reads GAGVSQSPSNKVTEKGKDVELRCDPISGHTALYWYRQSLGQGLEFLIYFQGNSAPDKSGLPSDRFSAERTGGSVSTLTIQRTQQEDSAVYLCACSFGGLETQYFGPGTRLLVL.

This clonotype was picked up a small number of times. The chain has TRBV20-1 and TRBJ2-7; D tentatively fits TRBD1 or TRBD2 (5 bases each). CDR1 is DFQATT, CDR2 SNEGSKA, per germline (reference sequence). V gave up 1 base and J gave up 6 bases, with 19 bases separating them. CDR3 length: 15 amino acids. In DNA form, the CDR3 reads TGCAGTGCTAGAGCAGGGATTTCTCGGGGCACCGAGCAGTACTTC. Its translation is CSARAGISRGTEQYF.

The chain recombines TRBV20-1 with TRBJ2-5, with 12 bases aligning to TRBD2. The CDR3 runs to 18 residues. J was trimmed by 1 base and V by 0 bases; bases with no gene match: 9. Germline lookup yields CDR1 DFQATT and CDR2 SNEGSKA (reference sequence). CDR3 sequence: CSARDSPTSGRFQETQYF. As DNA, the CDR3 is TGCAGTGCTAGAGATTCACCAACTAGCGGGAGGTTCCAAGAGACCCAGTACTTC.

This clonotype was counted once. The rearrangement links TRBV5-4 to TRBJ2-1; TRBD2 aligns across 15 bases. V trimming: 5 bases; J trimming: 12 bases; junction bases outside the gene matches: 15. CDR1 and CDR2 (germline): SGHNT, YYREEE (reference sequence). The CDR3 has 17 residues. CDR3 amino acids: CASRPGTSGGLFGVQFF. For the CDR3, the DNA is TGTGCCAGCAGACCCGGGACTAGCGGGGGGCTATTTGGGGTGCAGTTCTTC.

This rearrangement joins TRBV24-1 to TRBJ2-5; 9 positions match TRBD1. With V trimmed by 5 bases and J by 5 bases, 8 bases remained unmatched. Germline V lookup: CDR1 KGHDR, CDR2 SFDVKD. The CDR3 is 15 residues long. This CDR3 is CATSAHRGLVETQYF. In DNA, the CDR3 is TGTGCCACCAGTGCCCACAGGGGGCTAGTGGAGACCCAGTACTTC.

This clonotype has just a few counts. The rearrangement joins TRBV2 to TRBJ1-5; D is possibly TRBD1 (5 bases). V was trimmed by 3 bases and J by 2 bases, leaving 8 bases between them. CDR1 and CDR2 (germline): SNHLY, FYNNEI. The CDR3 has 14 amino acids. The CDR3 DNA follows: TGTGCCAGCAGTGATAGAGGGGGCAATCAGCCCCAGCATTTT. Translating it yields CASSDRGGNQPQHF.

This clonotype showed up just a few times. The rearrangement joins TRBV6-5 to TRBJ2-4, with D maybe TRBD1 (6 bases). The CDR3 extends over 14 amino acids. Trimming took off 0 bases at V and 6 bases at J, with 9 bases between the two ends. CDR1 MNHEY and CDR2 SVGAGI come from the germline V gene. CDR3 amino acids: CASSYSQGGNIQYF. The CDR3 nucleotides read TGTGCCAGCAGTTACTCGCAAGGGGGAAACATTCAGTACTTC.